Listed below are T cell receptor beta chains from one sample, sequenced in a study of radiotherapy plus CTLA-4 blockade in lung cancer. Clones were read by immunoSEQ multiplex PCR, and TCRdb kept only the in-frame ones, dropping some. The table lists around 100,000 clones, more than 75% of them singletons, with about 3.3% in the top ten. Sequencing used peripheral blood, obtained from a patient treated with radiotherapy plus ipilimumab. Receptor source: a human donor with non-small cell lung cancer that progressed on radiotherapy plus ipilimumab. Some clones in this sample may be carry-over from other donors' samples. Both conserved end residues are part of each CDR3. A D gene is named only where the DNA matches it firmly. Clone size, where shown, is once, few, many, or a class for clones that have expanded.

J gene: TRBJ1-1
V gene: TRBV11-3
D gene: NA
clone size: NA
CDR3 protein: CASSLDHGNTEAFF
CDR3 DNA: TGTGCCAGCAGCTTAGATCATGGGAACACTGAAGCTTTCTTT

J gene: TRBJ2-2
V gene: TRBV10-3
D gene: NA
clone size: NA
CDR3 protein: CAIREDTGELFF
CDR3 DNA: TGTGCCATCAGGGAGGACACCGGGGAGCTGTTTTTT

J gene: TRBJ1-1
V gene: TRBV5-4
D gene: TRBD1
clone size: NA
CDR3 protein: CAGSLGTARMNTEAFF
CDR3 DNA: TGTGCCGGCAGCCTCGGGACAGCTAGAATGAACACTGAAGCTTTCTTT

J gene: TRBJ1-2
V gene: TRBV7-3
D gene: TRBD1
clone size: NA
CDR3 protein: CASSLTRTGNGYTF
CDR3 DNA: TGTGCCAGCAGCTTAACCAGGACAGGGAATGGCTACACCTTC

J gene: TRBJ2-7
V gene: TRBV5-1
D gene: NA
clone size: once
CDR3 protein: CASSLSGSGGGYEQYF
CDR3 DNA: TGCGCCAGCAGCTTGTCCGGGAGTGGGGGTGGCTACGAGCAGTACTTC

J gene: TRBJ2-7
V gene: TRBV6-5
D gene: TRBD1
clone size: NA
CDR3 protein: CASRPGQGYEQYF
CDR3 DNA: TGTGCCAGCAGACCGGGACAGGGCTACGAGCAGTACTTC

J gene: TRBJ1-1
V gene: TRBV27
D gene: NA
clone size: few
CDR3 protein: CASSLRRAGTEAFF
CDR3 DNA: TGTGCCAGCAGTTTAAGGAGGGCCGGCACTGAAGCTTTCTTT

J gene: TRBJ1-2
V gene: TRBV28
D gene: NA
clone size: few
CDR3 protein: CASREPGGLTF
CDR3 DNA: TGTGCCAGCAGAGAACCTGGGGGTTTAACCTTC

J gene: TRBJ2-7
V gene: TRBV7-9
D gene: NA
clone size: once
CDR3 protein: CASSLAANEQYF
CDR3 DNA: TGTGCCAGCAGCTTAGCGGCGAACGAGCAGTACTTC

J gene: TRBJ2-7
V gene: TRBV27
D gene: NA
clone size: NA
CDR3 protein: CASWDGGSYEQYF
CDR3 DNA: TGTGCCAGCTGGGACGGAGGTTCCTACGAGCAGTACTTC

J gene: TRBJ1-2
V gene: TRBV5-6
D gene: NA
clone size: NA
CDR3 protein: CASSLDPGPYGYTF
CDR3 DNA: TGTGCCAGCAGCTTGGATCCGGGCCCCTATGGCTACACCTTC

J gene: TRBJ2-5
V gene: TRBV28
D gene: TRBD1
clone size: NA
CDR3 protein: CASSSPGDRGGETQYF
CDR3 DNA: TGTGCCAGCAGTTCCCCTGGGGACAGGGGAGGCGAGACCCAGTACTTC

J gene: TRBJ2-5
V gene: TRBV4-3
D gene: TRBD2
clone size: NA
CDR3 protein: CASSHGLAGGSFLGTQYF
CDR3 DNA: TGCGCCAGCAGCCATGGTCTAGCGGGGGGGTCCTTTCTGGGGACCCAGTACTTC

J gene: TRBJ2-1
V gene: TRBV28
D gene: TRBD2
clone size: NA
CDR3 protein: CASSTRSKASGGVYNEQFF
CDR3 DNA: TGTGCCAGCAGTACTAGATCCAAGGCTAGCGGGGGGGTTTACAATGAGCAGTTCTTC

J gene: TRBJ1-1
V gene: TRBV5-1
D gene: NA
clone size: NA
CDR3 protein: CASSFDTSTEAFF
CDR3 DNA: TGCGCCAGCAGCTTTGACACGAGCACTGAAGCTTTCTTT

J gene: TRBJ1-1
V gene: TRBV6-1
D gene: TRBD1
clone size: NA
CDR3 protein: CASRSTGGPLTEAFF
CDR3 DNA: TGTGCCAGCAGATCGACAGGGGGCCCTCTCACTGAAGCTTTCTTT

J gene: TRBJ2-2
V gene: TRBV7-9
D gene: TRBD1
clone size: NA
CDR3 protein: CASRDRRELTGELFF
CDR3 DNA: TGTGCCAGCAGGGACAGGCGAGAACTCACCGGGGAGCTGTTTTTT

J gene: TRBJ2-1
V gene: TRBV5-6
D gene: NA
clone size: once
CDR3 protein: CASSLASYSHNEQFF
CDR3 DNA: TGTGCCAGCAGCTTGGCCTCCTATAGCCACAATGAGCAGTTCTTC

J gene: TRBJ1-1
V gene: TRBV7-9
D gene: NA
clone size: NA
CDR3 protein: CASSFTGNTEAFF
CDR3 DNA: TGTGCCAGCAGCTTCACAGGAAACACTGAAGCTTTCTTT

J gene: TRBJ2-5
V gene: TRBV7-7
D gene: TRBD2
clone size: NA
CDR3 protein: CASSLGGTNFGQETQYF
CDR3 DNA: TGTGCTAGCAGCTTAGGTGGGACTAACTTTGGCCAAGAGACCCAGTACTTC

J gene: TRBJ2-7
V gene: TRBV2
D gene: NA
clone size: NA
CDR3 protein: CASEEGRAAYEQYF
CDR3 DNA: TGTGCCAGTGAAGAGGGTAGGGCGGCCTACGAGCAGTACTTC

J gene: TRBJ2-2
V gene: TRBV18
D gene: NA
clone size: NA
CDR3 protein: CASSPQTGNTGELFF
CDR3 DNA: TGTGCCAGCTCACCTCAGACAGGAAACACCGGGGAGCTGTTTTTT

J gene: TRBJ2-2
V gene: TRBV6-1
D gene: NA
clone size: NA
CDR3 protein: CASSEARRKNTGELFF
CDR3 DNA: TGTGCCAGCAGTGAAGCGAGAAGAAAGAACACCGGGGAGCTGTTTTTT

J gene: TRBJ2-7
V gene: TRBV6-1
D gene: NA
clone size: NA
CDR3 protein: CASSPGWSGNYEQYF
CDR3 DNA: TGTGCCAGCAGCCCAGGGTGGAGCGGAAACTACGAGCAGTACTTC

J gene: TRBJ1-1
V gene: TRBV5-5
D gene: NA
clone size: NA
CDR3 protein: CASSLSGGTEAFF
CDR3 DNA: TGTGCCAGCAGCTTGTCTGGCGGCACTGAAGCTTTCTTT

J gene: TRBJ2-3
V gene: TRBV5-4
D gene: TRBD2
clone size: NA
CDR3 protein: CASSFPASGGADTQYF
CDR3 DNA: TGTGCCAGCAGCTTCCCCGCTAGCGGGGGGGCAGATACGCAGTATTTT

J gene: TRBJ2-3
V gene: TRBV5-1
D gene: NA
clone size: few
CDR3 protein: CASSFLAGVLTDTQYF
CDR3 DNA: TGCGCCAGCAGTTTCCTTGCAGGGGTCCTCACAGATACGCAGTATTTT

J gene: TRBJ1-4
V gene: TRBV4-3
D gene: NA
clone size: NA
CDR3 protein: CASSQGGATNEKLFF
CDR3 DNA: TGCGCCAGCAGCCAAGGGGGAGCAACTAATGAAAAACTGTTTTTT